These 12 T cell receptor beta chains came from one sample sequenced in a study of blood T cell repertoires in COVID-19. Method: immunoSEQ multiplex PCR; TCRdb's copy keeps in-frame clones and lacks some. The sample holds 150,000 to 200,000 clones, about 87% seen once. What was sequenced was peripheral blood. The receptors derive from a woman aged 45 to 65 with acute or convalescent COVID-19.

This clone was observed a single time. CDR3 DNA: TGTGCCAGCAGTTATGAGTATCAGCCCCAGCATTTT. Protein: CASSYEYQPQHF. This rearrangement joins TRBV6-2 or TRBV6-3 to TRBJ1-5, with D unresolved. CDR1 and CDR2 from the germline V gene are MNHEY and SVGEGT. V lost 3 bases and J 5 bases, leaving 5 bases between the germline ends. This CDR3 has 12 residues.

The chain employs TRBV19 and TRBJ1-1; D perhaps matches TRBD1 (5 bases). Between the trimmed V and J ends, which lost 5 bases and 1 base, there was a span of 17 bases. Per the germline V gene, CDR1 is LNHDA and CDR2 is SQIVND (reference sequence). This CDR3 spans 16 amino acids. CDR3 nucleotides: TGTGCCAGTAGTCCACAGTCAGGGAAGGGGAACACTGAAGCTTTCTTT. It translates to CASSPQSGKGNTEAFF.

The chain combines TRBV7-9 with TRBJ1-2, with D unclear. This CDR3 has 15 residues. The germline gives CDR1 SEHNR, CDR2 FQNEAQ (reference sequence). The V end lost 0 bases, the J end lost 7 bases, and 15 bases lay between the germline ends. The CDR3 bases are TGTGCCAGCAGCTTAGCTCAGGCTGGTGCATTTGGCTACACCTTC. This translates into CASSLAQAGAFGYTF.

This chain joins TRBV7-8 and TRBJ1-3; 7 positions match TRBD1. Losses at the gene ends were 2 bases for V and 2 bases for J; bases not matched to a gene: 6. The CDR3 is 16 residues long. Germline-derived CDR1 and CDR2 are SGHVS and FQNEAQ. CDR3 residues: CASSLIQGVTGNTIYF. DNA of the CDR3: TGTGCCAGCAGCTTAATCCAGGGGGTGACTGGAAACACCATATATTTT.

This rearrangement joins TRBV12-3 or TRBV12-4 to TRBJ1-1, with D possibly matching TRBD1 (6 bases). CDR3 length equals 12 residues. The V end lost 7 bases, the J end lost 10 bases, and 16 bases lay between the germline ends. CDR3 amino acids: CASTPTQGRAFF. DNA of the CDR3: TGTGCCAGCACCCCTACACAGGGTCGAGCTTTCTTT.

The table lists this clone with a count of one. This rearrangement joins TRBV5-4 to TRBJ2-5; D uncertain. Looked up from germline, CDR1 is SGHNT and CDR2 is YYREEE (reference sequence). V lost 0 bases, J lost 5 bases, and 14 bases lay in between. The CDR3 sequence is 15 residues long. The CDR3 region has the DNA TGTGCCAGCAGCTTGGACGTTTTCGGGTCCGAGACCCAGTACTTC. As protein: CASSLDVFGSETQYF.

The V and J genes are TRBV6-6 and TRBJ1-1; 9 bases are a match to TRBD1. The V segment lost 7 bases and the J segment 10 bases; nucleotides outside the gene matches: 10. The germline V gene has CDR1 MNHNY and CDR2 SVGAGI (reference sequence). This CDR3 region has 13 residues. The CDR3 DNA follows: TGTGCCAGCACTATCCCACAGGGGGCCGGAGCTTTCTTT. It specifies CASTIPQGAGAFF.

This chain links TRBV7-9 with TRBJ1-3, with D unclear. The CDR3 totals 18 residues. The germline V gene has CDR1 SEHNR and CDR2 FQNEAQ (reference sequence). The V end lost 1 base, the J end lost 0 bases, and 16 bases lay between the germline ends. In DNA, the CDR3 is TGTGCCAGCAGCTTAGATACGTTCCCTATACCCTCTGGAAACACCATATATTTT. Translating it yields CASSLDTFPIPSGNTIYF.

The V and J genes are TRBV13 and TRBJ2-1, with 14 bases lining up with TRBD2. J gave up 0 bases and V 4 bases, and 5 bases lay outside the gene matches. This CDR3 is built from 18 residues. Germline CDR1 reads PRHDT; CDR2 reads FYEKMQ (reference sequence). CDR3 nucleotides: TGTGCCAGCAGCTCCGGGACTAGCGGGGGCTTCTCCTACAATGAGCAGTTCTTC. Translating gives CASSSGTSGGFSYNEQFF.

The gene calls are TRBV15 and TRBJ1-3; D ambiguous. The length of the CDR3 is 14 residues. Germline V gene lookup returns CDR1 LNHNV and CDR2 YYDKDF (reference sequence). Deletions cut 6 bases from V and 0 bases from J, with 9 bases between. CDR3 region: CATSEPVSGNTIYF. Written as DNA, the CDR3 is TGTGCCACCAGTGAGCCCGTCTCTGGAAACACCATATATTTT.

V is TRBV7-9 and J is TRBJ2-1; a weak D match, TRBD1 (5 bases). From germline, CDR1 is SEHNR and CDR2 FQNEAQ (reference sequence). The CDR3 runs to 15 residues. The ends were cut back, 11 bases at V and 0 bases at J, with 17 bases in the middle. This CDR3 is CAASVRGSSYNEQFF. DNA of the CDR3: TGTGCCGCCAGCGTTAGGGGAAGCTCCTACAATGAGCAGTTCTTC.

The chain is built from TRBV10-3 and TRBJ2-2; D might be TRBD2 (6 bases). Germline CDR1 and CDR2: ENHRY and SYGVKD. This CDR3 region has 13 residues. The V and J ends lost 8 bases and 1 base respectively, with 8 bases between them. The CDR3 sequence: CAIGTLNTGELFF. The CDR3 DNA sequence: TGTGCCATCGGGACTCTGAACACCGGGGAGCTGTTTTTT.